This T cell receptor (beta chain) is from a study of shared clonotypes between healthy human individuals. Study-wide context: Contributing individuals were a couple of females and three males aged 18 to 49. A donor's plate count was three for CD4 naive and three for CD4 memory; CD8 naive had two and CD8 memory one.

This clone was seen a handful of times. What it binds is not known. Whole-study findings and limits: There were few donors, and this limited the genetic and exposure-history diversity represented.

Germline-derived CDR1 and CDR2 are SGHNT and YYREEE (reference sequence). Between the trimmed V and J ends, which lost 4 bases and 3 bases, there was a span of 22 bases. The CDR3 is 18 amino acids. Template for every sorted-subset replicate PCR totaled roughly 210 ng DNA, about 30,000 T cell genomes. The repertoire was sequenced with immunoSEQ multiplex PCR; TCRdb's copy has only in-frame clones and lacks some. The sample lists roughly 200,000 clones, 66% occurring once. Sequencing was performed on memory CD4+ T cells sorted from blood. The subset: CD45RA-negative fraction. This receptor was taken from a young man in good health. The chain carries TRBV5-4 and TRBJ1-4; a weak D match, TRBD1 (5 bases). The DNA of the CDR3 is TGTGCCAGCAGCGCAGACCCTGGCTTCAGAGGGGCTAATGAAAAACTGTTTTTT. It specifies CASSADPGFRGANEKLFF.